The 20 T cell receptor beta chains presented below share a single source sample, sequenced in a study of shared clonotypes between healthy human individuals. The repertoire was sequenced with immunoSEQ multiplex PCR; TCRdb's copy has only in-frame clones and lacks some. The table shows some 2.4 million clones, with 90% to 95% occurring only once. The source material was naive CD4+ T cells from PBMCs. Specified subset: CD45RA+ positively selected. These receptor sequences come from a young man in good health. Some clones in this sample may be carry-over from other donors' samples.

This chain joins TRBV5-1 and TRBJ1-1; D remains ambiguous. The V end lost 9 bases, the J end lost 0 bases, and 18 bases lay between the germline ends. CDR1 is SGHRS, CDR2 YFSETQ, per germline. The CDR3 has 15 residues. The CDR3 loop reads CATRPPDTMNTEAFF. Written as DNA, the CDR3 is TGCGCCACCCGGCCGCCAGATACGATGAACACTGAAGCTTTCTTT.

V gene TRBV20-1 combines with J gene TRBJ1-1, with D maybe TRBD1 (5 bases). The V end lost 8 bases, the J end lost 2 bases, and 9 bases lay between the germline ends. Germline V lookup: CDR1 DFQATT, CDR2 SNEGSKA (reference sequence). The CDR3 is 11 amino acids. CDR3 bases: TGCAGTCCCGACAGAAACACTGAAGCTTTCTTT. Protein product: CSPDRNTEAFF.

A remark on this clone: The same CDR3 also results from other DNA sequences found in this sample. The chain recombines TRBV7-2 with TRBJ1-2; D is possibly TRBD1 (6 bases). Germline V gene lookup returns CDR1 SGHTA and CDR2 FQGNSA. V gave up 1 base and J gave up 7 bases, with 10 bases separating them. The CDR3 sequence is 13 residues long. The CDR3 region has the DNA TGTGCCAGCAGCTTAGAAGGGGGGAGTGGCTACACCTTC. Its translation is CASSLEGGSGYTF.

The chain uses TRBV4-3 and TRBJ2-7; D is unresolved. This CDR3 spans 16 amino acids. In germline, CDR1 is LGHNA, CDR2 YSLEER. V dropped 1 base and J dropped 4 bases, with 17 bases sitting between them. The CDR3 sequence: CASSQVFETRNYEQYF. The CDR3 nucleotides read TGCGCCAGCAGCCAAGTCTTCGAGACACGGAATTACGAGCAGTACTTC.

J is TRBJ1-1 and V is TRBV28; a weak D match, TRBD1 (6 bases). CDR1 and CDR2 (germline): MDHEN, SYDVKM. The CDR3 has 14 amino acids. Trimming removed 2 bases from V and 1 base from J, with 8 bases in between. For the CDR3, the DNA is TGTGCCAGCAGTTTAGTACAGGGGAACACTGAAGCTTTCTTT. Protein product: CASSLVQGNTEAFF.

This chain joins TRBV27 and TRBJ1-4, with a possible D match to TRBD1 (5 bases). The CDR3 runs to 15 residues. V was clipped by 6 bases and J by 1 base, with 12 bases between them. Germline V lookup: CDR1 MNHEY, CDR2 SMNVEV (reference sequence). The DNA of the CDR3 is TGTGCCAGCAGCGAAAAGGGGTTAACTAATGAAAAACTGTTTTTT. Its translation: CASSEKGLTNEKLFF.

V usage is TRBV30 and J usage is TRBJ2-2; 15 nucleotides align to TRBD2. The CDR3 has 18 amino acids. Germline trimming cut 2 bases from V and 8 bases from J; bases unmatched to any gene: 12. The germline CDR1 and CDR2 sequences are GTSNPN and SVGIG (reference sequence). DNA for the CDR3: TGTGCCTGGAGTCGCGTCGGACTAGCGGGAGGGCCCGCGGGGGAGCTGTTTTTT. Amino acids: CAWSRVGLAGGPAGELFF.

The chain combines TRBV29-1 with TRBJ2-3, with a possible D match to TRBD2 (5 bases). Trimming shortened V by 6 bases and J by 6 bases, and 16 bases separated the two germline ends. The germline V gene has CDR1 SQVTM and CDR2 ANQGSEA. The CDR3 is made up of 13 amino acids. The CDR3 region has the DNA TGCAGCGTCGCCGGGTCTAGCCAGGATACGCAGTATTTT. It specifies CSVAGSSQDTQYF.

The V call is TRBV4-1, the J call TRBJ2-3; the D gene is possibly TRBD1 (5 bases). The V gene lost 1 base and the J gene lost 0 bases, with 11 bases spanning the gap. This CDR3 is 16 amino acids long. Per germline, CDR1 MGHRA and CDR2 YSYEKL. The DNA of the CDR3 is TGCGCCAGCAGCCAAGGGTGGGGCTCTAGCACAGATACGCAGTATTTT. Its protein is CASSQGWGSSTDTQYF.

The rearrangement joins TRBV27 to TRBJ2-7; 10 bases map to TRBD2. CDR3 length equals 15 residues. The germline V gene has CDR1 MNHEY and CDR2 SMNVEV (reference sequence). V was clipped by 5 bases and J by 4 bases; unmatched bases: 8. The CDR3 nucleotides read TGTGCCAGCAGTCCCCTTGTAGCGGGAGGTTACGAGCAGTACTTC. Its protein product is CASSPLVAGGYEQYF.

Concerning this clone: This sample includes further DNA sequences coding for the same CDR3. The V and J genes are TRBV5-1 and TRBJ2-3; the D gene is possibly TRBD1 (6 bases). Trimming pared 5 bases from V and 2 bases from J, leaving 9 bases between. The CDR3 spans 13 residues. Germline CDR1 reads SGHRS; CDR2 reads YFSETQ. The CDR3 spells CASRGGSTDTQYF. The DNA for the CDR3 is TGCGCCAGCAGAGGGGGATCCACAGATACGCAGTATTTT.

This rearrangement joins TRBV4-3 to TRBJ2-6; D uncertain. The germline gives CDR1 LGHNA, CDR2 YSLEER. Deletions cut 0 bases from V and 4 bases from J, with 13 bases between. The CDR3 covers 17 residues. The CDR3 DNA sequence: TGCGCCAGCAGCCAAGATCGGTTCCCGAGGGGGGCCAACGTCCTGACTTTC. Translating it yields CASSQDRFPRGANVLTF.

The V and J genes are TRBV18 and TRBJ2-3, with D perhaps matching TRBD2 (7 bases). Germline values: CDR1 KGHSH, CDR2 LQKENI. This CDR3 spans 17 amino acids. With 1 base removed from V and 2 bases from J, the gap between germline ends came to 16 bases. The CDR3 nucleotides are TGTGCCAGCTCACCACAGGGGGGGCTAGCGAACACAGATACGCAGTATTTT. Its protein is CASSPQGGLANTDTQYF.

The CDR3 DNA is TGTGCCAGCAGCTTGGGGGGACGGAATACCCCCTACGAGCAGTACTTC. It is translated as CASSLGGRNTPYEQYF. The chain combines TRBV5-8 with TRBJ2-7; D is possibly TRBD1 or TRBD2 (5 bases each). The ends were cut back, 0 bases at V and 2 bases at J, with 15 bases in the middle. Germline V gene data show CDR1 as SGHTS and CDR2 as YDEGEE. CDR3 length: 16 residues.

This chain links TRBV27 with TRBJ1-2; TRBD1 might be the D (5 bases). There are 14 residues in the CDR3. V was clipped by 5 bases and J by 7 bases, with 17 bases between them. CDR1 and CDR2 (germline): MNHEY, SMNVEV (reference sequence). CDR3 DNA: TGTGCCAGCAGTGCGAAGATCGGGACGGGTGGCTACACCTTC. Its translation: CASSAKIGTGGYTF.

The chain is built from TRBV28 and TRBJ2-5, with 10 bases matching TRBD2. Germline V CDR1 and CDR2: MDHEN, SYDVKM. V lost 10 bases and J lost 0; bases outside the gene matches: 5. The CDR3 extends over 14 amino acids. The CDR3 sequence: CATRLAGHQETQYF. DNA of the CDR3: TGTGCCACCAGACTAGCGGGCCACCAAGAGACCCAGTACTTC.

This chain connects TRBV2 to TRBJ2-7; D not certain. The V and J ends lost 2 bases and 7 bases respectively, with 18 bases between them. Germline CDR1 SNHLY, CDR2 FYNNEI. CDR3 length: 15 amino acids. The CDR3 here is CASSELRTPGREQYF. CDR3 nucleotides: TGTGCCAGCAGTGAATTAAGGACCCCCGGTAGGGAGCAGTACTTC.

V usage is TRBV5-1 and J usage is TRBJ1-2; 7 bases map to TRBD1. V lost 4 bases, J lost 5 bases, and 5 bases stayed unmatched. From germline, CDR1 is SGHRS and CDR2 YFSETQ. The CDR3 extends over 13 amino acids. Here the CDR3 DNA reads TGCGCCAGCAGCGCCGACAGGGAGTATGGCTACACCTTC. This sequence encodes CASSADREYGYTF.

The genes are TRBV4-2 and TRBJ2-3, with unresolved D. There are 13 residues in the CDR3. V was cut by 5 bases and J by 6 bases, with 12 bases left in between. Germline V lookup: CDR1 LGHNA, CDR2 YNFKEQ. The CDR3: CASSFRAGDTQYF. CDR3 DNA: TGTGCCAGCAGCTTTCGGGCCGGGGATACGCAGTATTTT.

The chain is built from TRBV2 and TRBJ1-2, with no clear D. The CDR3 covers 11 residues. Germline V gene sequence: CDR1 SNHLY, CDR2 FYNNEI. Trimming shortened V by 4 bases and J by 4 bases, and 4 bases separated the two germline ends. As DNA, the CDR3 is TGTGCCAGCAGTGTCCGCTATGGCTACACCTTC. Protein product: CASSVRYGYTF.